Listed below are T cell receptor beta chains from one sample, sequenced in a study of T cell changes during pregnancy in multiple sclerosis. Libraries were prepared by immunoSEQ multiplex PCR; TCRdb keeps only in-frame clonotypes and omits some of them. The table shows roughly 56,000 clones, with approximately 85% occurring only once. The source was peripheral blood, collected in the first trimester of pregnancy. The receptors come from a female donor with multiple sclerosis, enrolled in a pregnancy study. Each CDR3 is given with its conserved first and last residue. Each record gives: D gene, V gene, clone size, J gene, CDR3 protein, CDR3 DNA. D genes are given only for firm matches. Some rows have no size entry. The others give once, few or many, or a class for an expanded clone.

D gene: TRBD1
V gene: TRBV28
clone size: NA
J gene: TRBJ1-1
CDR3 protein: CASSFRAGTGGYLTEAFF
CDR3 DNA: TGTGCCAGCAGTTTTAGAGCCGGGACAGGGGGCTATCTGACTGAAGCTTTCTTT

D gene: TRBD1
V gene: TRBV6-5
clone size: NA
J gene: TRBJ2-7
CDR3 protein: CASSSQTGGTYEQYF
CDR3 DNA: TGTGCCAGCAGTTCTCAGACAGGGGGGACCTACGAGCAGTACTTC

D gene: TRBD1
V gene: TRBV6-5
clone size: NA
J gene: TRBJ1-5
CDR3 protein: CASRTPGQGNQPQHF
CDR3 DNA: TGTGCCAGCAGGACACCGGGACAGGGTAATCAGCCCCAGCATTTT

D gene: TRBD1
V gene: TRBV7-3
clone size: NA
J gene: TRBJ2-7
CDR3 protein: CASSLSSGGEHEQYF
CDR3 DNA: TGTGCCAGCAGCCTTAGTTCAGGGGGCGAACACGAGCAGTACTTC

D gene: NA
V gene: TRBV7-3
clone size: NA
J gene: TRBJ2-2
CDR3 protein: CASSRGQYTGELFF
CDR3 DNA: TGTGCCAGCAGCCGGGGACAATACACCGGGGAGCTGTTTTTT

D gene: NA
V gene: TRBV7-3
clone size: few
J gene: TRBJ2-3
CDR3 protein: CASSLYATDTQYF
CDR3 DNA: TGTGCCAGCAGCCTCTATGCCACAGATACGCAGTATTTT

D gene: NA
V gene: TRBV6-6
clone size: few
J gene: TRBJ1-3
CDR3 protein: CASSSQGNTIYF
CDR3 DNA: TGTGCCAGCAGTTCTCAGGGAAACACCATATATTTT

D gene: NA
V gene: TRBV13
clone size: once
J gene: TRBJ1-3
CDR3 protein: CASSLLPSGNTIYF
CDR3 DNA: TGTGCCAGCAGCTTACTTCCCTCTGGAAACACCATATATTTT

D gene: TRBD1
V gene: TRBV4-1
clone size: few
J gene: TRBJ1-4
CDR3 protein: CASSQGQGEVGTTNEKLFF
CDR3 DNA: TGCGCCAGCAGCCAAGGACAGGGGGAAGTAGGAACGACTAATGAAAAACTGTTTTTT

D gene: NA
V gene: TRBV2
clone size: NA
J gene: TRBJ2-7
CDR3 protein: CASSESVRGTYEQYF
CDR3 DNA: TGTGCCAGCAGTGAAAGTGTCCGCGGGACCTACGAGCAGTACTTC

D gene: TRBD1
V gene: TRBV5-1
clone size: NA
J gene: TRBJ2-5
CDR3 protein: CASSMGQGNRETQYF
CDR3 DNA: TGCGCCAGCAGCATGGGACAGGGGAACCGAGAGACCCAGTACTTC

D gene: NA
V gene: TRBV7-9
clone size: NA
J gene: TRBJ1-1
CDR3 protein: CASSGAGSAEAFF
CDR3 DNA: TGTGCCAGCAGCGGAGCGGGGAGCGCTGAAGCTTTCTTT

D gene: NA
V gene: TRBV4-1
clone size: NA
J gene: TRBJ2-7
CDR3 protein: CASSQVKGPYEQYF
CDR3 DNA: TGCGCCAGCAGCCAGGTTAAGGGGCCCTACGAGCAGTACTTC

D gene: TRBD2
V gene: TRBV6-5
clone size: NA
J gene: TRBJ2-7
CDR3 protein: CASIGLAKGLEQYF
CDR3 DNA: TGTGCCAGCATCGGACTAGCGAAAGGGCTGGAGCAGTACTTC

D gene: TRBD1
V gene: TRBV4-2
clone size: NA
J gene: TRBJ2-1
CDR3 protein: CASSLQGEQFF
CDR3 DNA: TGTGCCAGCAGCCTACAGGGGGAGCAGTTCTTC

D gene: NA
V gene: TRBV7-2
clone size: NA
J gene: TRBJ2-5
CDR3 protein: CASSLWRGETQYF
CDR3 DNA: TGTGCCAGCAGCTTATGGAGAGGGGAGACCCAGTACTTC

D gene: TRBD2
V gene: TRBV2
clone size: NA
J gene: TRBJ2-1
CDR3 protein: CASSVTSGRVGEQFF
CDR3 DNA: TGTGCCAGCAGTGTGACTAGCGGGAGGGTTGGTGAGCAGTTCTTC

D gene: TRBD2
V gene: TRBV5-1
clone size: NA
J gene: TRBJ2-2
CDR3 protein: CASSVGTSITGELFF
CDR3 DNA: TGCGCCAGCAGCGTCGGGACTAGCATAACCGGGGAGCTGTTTTTT

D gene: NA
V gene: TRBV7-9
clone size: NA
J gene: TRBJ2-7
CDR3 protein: CASSSFVYEQYF
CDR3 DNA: TGTGCCAGCAGCTCCTTTGTCTACGAGCAGTACTTC

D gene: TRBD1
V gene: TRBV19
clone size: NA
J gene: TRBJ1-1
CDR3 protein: CASSTLGQERNTEAFF
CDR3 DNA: TGTGCCAGTAGTACCCTCGGACAGGAGAGGAACACTGAAGCTTTCTTT

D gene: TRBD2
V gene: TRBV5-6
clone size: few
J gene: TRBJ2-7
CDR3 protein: CASSKGLAGTTVEQYF
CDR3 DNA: TGTGCCAGCAGCAAGGGACTAGCGGGGACTACGGTCGAGCAGTACTTC

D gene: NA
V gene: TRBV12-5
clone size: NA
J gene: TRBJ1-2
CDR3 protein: CASGFGSVYGYTF
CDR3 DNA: TGTGCTAGTGGTTTCGGGAGTGTCTATGGCTACACCTTC

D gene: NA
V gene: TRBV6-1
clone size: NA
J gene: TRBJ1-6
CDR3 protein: CASSESGSISPLHF
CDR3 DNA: TGTGCCAGCAGTGAATCGGGGTCCATCTCACCCCTCCACTTT

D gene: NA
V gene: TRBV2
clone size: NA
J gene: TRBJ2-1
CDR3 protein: CASSERGSYNEQFF
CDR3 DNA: TGTGCCAGCAGTGAAAGGGGTTCATACAATGAGCAGTTCTTC

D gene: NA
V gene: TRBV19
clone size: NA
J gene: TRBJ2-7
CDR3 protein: CASSELSSSYEQYF
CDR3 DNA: TGTGCCAGTAGTGAATTGAGTAGCTCCTACGAGCAGTACTTC

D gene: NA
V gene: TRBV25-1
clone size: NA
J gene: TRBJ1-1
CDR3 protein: CASSVQLNTEAFF
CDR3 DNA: TGTGCCAGCAGTGTCCAGTTGAACACTGAAGCTTTCTTT

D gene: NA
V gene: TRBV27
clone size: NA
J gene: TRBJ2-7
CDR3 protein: CASKPTQGNTYEQYF
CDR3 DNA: TGTGCCAGCAAGCCCACACAGGGAAATACCTACGAGCAGTACTTC

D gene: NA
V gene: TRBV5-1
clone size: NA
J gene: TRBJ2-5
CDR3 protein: CASSLMGAQETQYF
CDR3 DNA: TGCGCCAGCAGCTTGATGGGGGCCCAAGAGACCCAGTACTTC

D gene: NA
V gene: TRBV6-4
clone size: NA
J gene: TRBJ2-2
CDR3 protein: CASSDSTSTGELFF
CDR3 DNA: TGTGCCAGCAGTGACTCGACTAGCACCGGGGAGCTGTTTTTT

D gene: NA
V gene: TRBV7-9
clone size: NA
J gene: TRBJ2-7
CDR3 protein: CASSSPGHPYEQYF
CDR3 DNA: TGTGCCAGCAGCTCACCGGGACACCCCTACGAGCAGTACTTC

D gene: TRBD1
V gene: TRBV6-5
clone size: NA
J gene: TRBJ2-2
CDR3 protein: CASSRTGSDTGELFF
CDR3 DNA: TGTGCCAGCAGTCGGACAGGGTCGGACACCGGGGAGCTGTTTTTT

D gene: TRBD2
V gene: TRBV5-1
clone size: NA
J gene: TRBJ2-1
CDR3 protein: CASSSGLEFNNEQFF
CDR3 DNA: TGCGCCAGCAGCTCGGGACTAGAATTCAACAATGAGCAGTTCTTC

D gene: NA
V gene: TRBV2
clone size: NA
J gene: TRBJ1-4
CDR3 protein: CACIREGGEKLFF
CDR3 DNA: TGTGCCTGCATTAGGGAAGGGGGTGAAAAACTGTTTTTT

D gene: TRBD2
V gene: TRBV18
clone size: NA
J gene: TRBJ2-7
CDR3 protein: CASSPLAGGMNEQYF
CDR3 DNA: TGTGCCAGCTCACCACTAGCGGGAGGTATGAACGAGCAGTACTTC

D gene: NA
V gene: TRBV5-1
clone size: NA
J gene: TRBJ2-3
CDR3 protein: CASSLADAPLGDTQYF
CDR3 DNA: TGCGCCAGCAGCTTGGCCGACGCTCCCCTCGGGGATACGCAGTATTTT

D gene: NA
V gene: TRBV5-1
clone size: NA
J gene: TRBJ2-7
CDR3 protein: CASSGQGTSTYEQYF
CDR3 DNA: TGCGCCAGCAGCGGACAGGGGACTAGTACCTACGAGCAGTACTTC

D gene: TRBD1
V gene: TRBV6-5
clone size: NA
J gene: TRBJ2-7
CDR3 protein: CASSSLRDSSYEQYF
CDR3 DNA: TGTGCCAGCAGCTCGCTAAGGGACAGCTCCTACGAGCAGTACTTC

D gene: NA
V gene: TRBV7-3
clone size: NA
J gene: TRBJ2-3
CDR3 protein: CASSLMGRTTDTQYF
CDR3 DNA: TGTGCCAGCAGCTTAATGGGGCGGACGACAGATACGCAGTATTTT

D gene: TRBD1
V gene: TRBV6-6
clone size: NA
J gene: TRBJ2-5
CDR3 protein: CASSFQTGSTQETQYF
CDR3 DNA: TGTGCCAGCAGTTTTCAGACAGGGAGTACTCAAGAGACCCAGTACTTC

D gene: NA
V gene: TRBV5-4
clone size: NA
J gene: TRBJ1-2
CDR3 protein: CASSPGGKNYGYTF
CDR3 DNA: TGTGCCAGCAGCCCGGGGGGCAAGAACTATGGCTACACCTTC

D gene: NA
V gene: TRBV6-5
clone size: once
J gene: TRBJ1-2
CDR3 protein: CASSYSGYGYTF
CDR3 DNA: TGTGCCAGCAGTTATTCAGGCTATGGCTACACCTTC

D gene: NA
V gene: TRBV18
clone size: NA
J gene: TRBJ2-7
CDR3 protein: CASSSSGEQEQYF
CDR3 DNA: TGTGCCAGCTCATCTTCAGGGGAGCAAGAGCAGTACTTC

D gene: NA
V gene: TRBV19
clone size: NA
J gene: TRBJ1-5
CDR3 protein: CATSREGNQPQHF
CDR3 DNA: TGTGCCACTTCTCGGGAAGGCAATCAGCCCCAGCATTTT

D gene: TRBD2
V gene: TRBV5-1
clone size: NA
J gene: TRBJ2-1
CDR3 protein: CASSFSFPPAGGYNEQFF
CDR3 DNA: TGCGCCAGCAGCTTTTCGTTTCCTCCAGCGGGGGGCTACAATGAGCAGTTCTTC

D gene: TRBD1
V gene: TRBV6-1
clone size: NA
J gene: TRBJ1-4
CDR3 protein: CASRRQGGEKLFF
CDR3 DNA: TGTGCCAGCAGAAGGCAGGGGGGTGAAAAACTGTTTTTT

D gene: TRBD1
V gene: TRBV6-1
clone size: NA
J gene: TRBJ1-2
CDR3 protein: CASSEQGAGGYTF
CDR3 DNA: TGTGCCAGCAGTGAGCAGGGGGCGGGTGGCTACACCTTC

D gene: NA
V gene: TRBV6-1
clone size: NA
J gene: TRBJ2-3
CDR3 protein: CASSAPRAAVSRLDTQYF
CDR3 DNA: TGTGCCAGCAGTGCCCCCCGGGCAGCGGTTAGTCGCTTGGATACGCAGTATTTT

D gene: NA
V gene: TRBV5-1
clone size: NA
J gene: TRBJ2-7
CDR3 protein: CASSLDSGTYEQYF
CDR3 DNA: TGCGCCAGCAGCTTGGACAGCGGGACATACGAGCAGTACTTC

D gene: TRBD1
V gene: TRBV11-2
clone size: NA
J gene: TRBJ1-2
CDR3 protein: CASSLGQGNDYGYTF
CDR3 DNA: TGTGCCAGCAGCCTCGGACAGGGCAATGACTATGGCTACACCTTC

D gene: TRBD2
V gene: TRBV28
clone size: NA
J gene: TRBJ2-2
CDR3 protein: CASIPGGTGELFF
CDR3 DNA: TGTGCCAGCATCCCGGGAGGTACCGGGGAGCTGTTTTTT

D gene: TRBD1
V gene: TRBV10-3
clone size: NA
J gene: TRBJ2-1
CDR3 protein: CAISEDRGNEQFF
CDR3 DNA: TGTGCCATCAGTGAGGACAGGGGAAATGAGCAGTTCTTC

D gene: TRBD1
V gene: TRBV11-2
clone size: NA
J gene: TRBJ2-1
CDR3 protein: CASSLTGTVDYNEQFF
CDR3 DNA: TGTGCCAGCAGCTTGACAGGGACGGTCGACTACAATGAGCAGTTCTTC

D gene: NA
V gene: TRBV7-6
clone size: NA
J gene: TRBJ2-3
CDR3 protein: CASSLGSIGSTDTQYF
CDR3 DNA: TGTGCCAGCAGCTTAGGGTCCATCGGGTCCACAGATACGCAGTATTTT

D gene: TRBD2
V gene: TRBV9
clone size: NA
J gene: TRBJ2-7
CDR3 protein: CASSFGLADYEQYF
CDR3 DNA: TGTGCCAGCAGCTTCGGACTAGCGGACTACGAGCAGTACTTC

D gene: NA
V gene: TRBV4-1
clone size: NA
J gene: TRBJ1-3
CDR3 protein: CASSLRGGTYSGNTIYF
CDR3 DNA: TGCGCCAGCAGCCTCCGGGGGGGGACATACTCTGGAAACACCATATATTTT

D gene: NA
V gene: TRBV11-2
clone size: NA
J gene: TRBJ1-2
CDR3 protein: CASGSIKGVNYGYTF
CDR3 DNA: TGTGCCAGCGGCTCCATAAAAGGGGTGAACTATGGCTACACCTTC

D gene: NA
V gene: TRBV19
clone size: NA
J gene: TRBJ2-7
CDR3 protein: CASSIRDAGALDEQYF
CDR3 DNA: TGTGCCAGTAGTATAAGGGATGCAGGGGCGCTCGACGAGCAGTACTTC

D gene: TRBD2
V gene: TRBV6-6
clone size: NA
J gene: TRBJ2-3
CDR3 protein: CASSYSTTSGTQYF
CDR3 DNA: TGTGCCAGCAGTTACTCTACGACTAGCGGCACGCAGTATTTT

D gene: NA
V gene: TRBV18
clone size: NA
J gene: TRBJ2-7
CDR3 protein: CASSPSTGTEQYF
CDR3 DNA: TGTGCCAGCTCACCTTCAACAGGCACCGAGCAGTACTTC